These T cell receptor beta chains were read from a single sample in a study of cytomegalovirus exposure and HLA in healthy donors. Assay used: immunoSEQ multiplex PCR; TCRdb lists only in-frame clones, some missing. The data contain 90,000 to 100,000 clones, under 80% of them seen just once; the ten biggest clones take up roughly 2%. The sample comprised PBMCs. Receptors originate from a man aged 35 to 55 in good health and CMV-seronegative. Both conserved end residues are part of each CDR3. Each record gives: CDR3 DNA, CDR3 protein, CDR3 length, V gene, J gene, D gene, clone size. A D gene is named only where the DNA matches it firmly. Size values are once, few and many counts, or a class for expanded clones, and some rows have none.

TGTGCCAGCAGCCCCAGACTAGCGGCAGATACGCAGTATTTT	CASSPRLAADTQYF	14	TRBV11-2	TRBJ2-3	TRBD2	-
TGCGCCAGCAGCCACGAAGGGGTGACGGTCTATGGCTACACCTTC	CASSHEGVTVYGYTF	15	TRBV4-3	TRBJ1-2	-	-
TGCGCCAGCAGCTCAGACAGGGGTTATAATTCACCCCTCCACTTT	CASSSDRGYNSPLHF	15	TRBV5-1	TRBJ1-6	TRBD1	-
TGTGCCAGCAGCGCCGACAGGTACAATGAGCAGTTCTTC	CASSADRYNEQFF	13	TRBV7-9	TRBJ2-1	-	-
TGTGCCAGCAGTTTGGAAATGGTGTGGGGGCCTCGCCCAGATACGCAGTATTTT	CASSLEMVWGPRPDTQYF	18	TRBV28	TRBJ2-3	-	-
TGTGCCAGCAGCGGGAGTTCCTATAGGGAGCAGTTCTTC	CASSGSSYREQFF	13	TRBV11-3	TRBJ2-1	-	-
TGTGCCAGCAGCTTGGGGAGGGGGGCCAACGTCCTGACTTTC	CASSLGRGANVLTF	14	TRBV7-3	TRBJ2-6	-	-
TGTGCCAGCAGCCAGCCCTCCAGGAATGAGCAGTTCTTC	CASSQPSRNEQFF	13	TRBV28	TRBJ2-1	-	-
TGTGCCAGCAGCAACCGAGGACTAGCGGGAGTCGGCTACAATGAGCAGTTCTTC	CASSNRGLAGVGYNEQFF	18	TRBV7-2	TRBJ2-1	TRBD2	-
TGTGCCAGCAGCCCAACGGGACAGGGGCACAATCAGCCCCAGCATTTT	CASSPTGQGHNQPQHF	16	TRBV4-2	TRBJ1-5	TRBD1	-
TGCGCCAGCAGTTTGGGCGGCGACAGAGAAGCTTTCTTT	CASSLGGDREAFF	13	TRBV5-1	TRBJ1-1	-	-
TGTGCCAGCAGCTACGAACCGGGACAGGGAAGGGGTGAAGCTTTCTTT	CASSYEPGQGRGEAFF	16	TRBV9	TRBJ1-1	TRBD1	-
TGTGCCAGCAGACTAAACCGGGACAGGGGGCATGAGCAGTTCTTC	CASRLNRDRGHEQFF	15	TRBV6-5	TRBJ2-1	TRBD1	-
TGTGCCAGCAGTGTGGTGAGGGGGCCTGACACTGAAGCTTTCTTT	CASSVVRGPDTEAFF	15	TRBV6-1	TRBJ1-1	TRBD1	once
TGTGCCAGCAGCACGACCACCACAGGGGGTGGTGAAAAACTGTTTTTT	CASSTTTTGGGEKLFF	16	TRBV7-9	TRBJ1-4	TRBD1	few
TGCGCCAGCAGCCAAGATAGTAAGAGCCTCTATGGCTACACCTTC	CASSQDSKSLYGYTF	15	TRBV4-3	TRBJ1-2	-	-
TGCGCCAGCAGCGCACACAGGGGGCCCTCAACAGGTACGCAGTATTTT	CASSAHRGPSTGTQYF	16	TRBV4-3	TRBJ2-3	TRBD1	-
TGTGCCAGCAGCCTCTGGAACACTGAAGCTTTCTTT	CASSLWNTEAFF	12	TRBV7-9	TRBJ1-1	-	-
TGCAGCGTTGAAGGGCTGATGTATGGCTACACCTTC	CSVEGLMYGYTF	12	TRBV29-1	TRBJ1-2	-	-
TGTGCCAGCAGTTTTGGGGGGGGCCCTTTCGATGAGCAGTTCTTC	CASSFGGGPFDEQFF	15	TRBV28	TRBJ2-1	-	-
TGTGCCAGCAGCTTGGTCAGCGGGAGCGTGAATGAGCAGTTCTTC	CASSLVSGSVNEQFF	15	TRBV5-4	TRBJ2-1	TRBD2	-
TGTGCCAGCAGGGCTCGACAGTCGGATACGCAGTATTTT	CASRARQSDTQYF	13	TRBV6-5	TRBJ2-3	-	-
TGTGCCAGCAGCGAGAGGCCAGGGGTGCCCTACGAGCAGTACTTC	CASSERPGVPYEQYF	15	TRBV9	TRBJ2-7	-	once
TGTGCCAGCTCACCAGTCGAGGAGACCCAGTACTTC	CASSPVEETQYF	12	TRBV18	TRBJ2-5	-	-
TGTGCCTGGAAAGGGACTAGCGGGCAAGAGACCCAGTACTTC	CAWKGTSGQETQYF	14	TRBV30	TRBJ2-5	TRBD2	-
TGTGCCAGCAGCTTAAGCCTATTACAGGGGGACTACGAGCAGTACTTC	CASSLSLLQGDYEQYF	16	TRBV7-7	TRBJ2-7	TRBD1	-
TGTGCCAGCAGCAGAGGGGGACAGGGATCTTGGTTCGAAGGCTACACCTTC	CASSRGGQGSWFEGYTF	17	TRBV9	TRBJ1-2	TRBD1	-
TGTGCCAGCAGCACGGACAGGGAGAACACTGAAGCTTTCTTT	CASSTDRENTEAFF	14	TRBV7-9	TRBJ1-1	TRBD1	-
TGTGCCAGCAGCTTAGATCGGTCCGGGGAGCTGTTTTTT	CASSLDRSGELFF	13	TRBV11-2	TRBJ2-2	-	once
TGTGCCAGCAGCCTCAGAAGGACAGGGGGCGTGTTGGATGAGCAGTTCTTC	CASSLRRTGGVLDEQFF	17	TRBV7-8	TRBJ2-1	TRBD1	-
TGTGCCAGCAGGACCGGGACAGGGGACCCCGGGGAGCTGTTTTTT	CASRTGTGDPGELFF	15	TRBV6-5	TRBJ2-2	TRBD1	-
TGTGCCAGCAGCTTAGCGGTCCGCACAGGCGAGCAGTACTTC	CASSLAVRTGEQYF	14	TRBV7-8	TRBJ2-7	-	few
TGTGCCAGTAGTATAGTCCCGGGAAGCTCTGGAAACACCATATATTTT	CASSIVPGSSGNTIYF	16	TRBV19	TRBJ1-3	-	-
TGTGCCAGCAGCTTAAAGGGGGAAATGAACACTGAAGCTTTCTTT	CASSLKGEMNTEAFF	15	TRBV7-9	TRBJ1-1	-	-
TGTGCCAGCAGTGAGGGACAGGGGTCCTACAATGAGCAGTTCTTC	CASSEGQGSYNEQFF	15	TRBV6-4	TRBJ2-1	TRBD1	-
TGTGCCAGCAGCTTGGGGACAGGAAACTACGAGCAGTACTTC	CASSLGTGNYEQYF	14	TRBV7-6	TRBJ2-7	TRBD1	-
TGTGCCAGCAGCTTAGGCAGCCCTAGGGGAAGGGCTTTCTTT	CASSLGSPRGRAFF	14	TRBV7-9	TRBJ1-1	-	few
TGTGCCAGCAGCGGAGGGACAGGGGGAAATCAGCCCCAGCATTTT	CASSGGTGGNQPQHF	15	TRBV7-2	TRBJ1-5	TRBD1	-
TGTGCCAGCAGCCAAGGGGGCGGTAACTATGGCTACACCTTC	CASSQGGGNYGYTF	14	TRBV4-2	TRBJ1-2	-	-
TGTGCCAGCAGTCCGAGCTTTAGCGGGGGAGACAATGAGCAGTTCTTC	CASSPSFSGGDNEQFF	16	TRBV28	TRBJ2-1	TRBD2	-
TGTGCCAGCAGTGGGGACTTAGGGCGCCCCACAGATACGCAGTATTTT	CASSGDLGRPTDTQYF	16	TRBV2	TRBJ2-3	-	-
TGTGCCAGCAGCTTATCCGGGACAGGCATTCCCTATGGCTACACCTTC	CASSLSGTGIPYGYTF	16	TRBV7-8	TRBJ1-2	TRBD1	-
TGTGCCAGCAGCGTAGCTCAGGGTACCGAGCAGTACTTC	CASSVAQGTEQYF	13	TRBV9	TRBJ2-7	-	-
TGTGCCAGCGAAGGGACTAGCGGGACTGGTACGCAGTATTTT	CASEGTSGTGTQYF	14	TRBV18	TRBJ2-3	TRBD2	few
TGTGCCAGCAGAGTCTTGGCAGGGGTGACCGACGAGCAGTACTTC	CASRVLAGVTDEQYF	15	TRBV27	TRBJ2-7	-	-
TGTGCCAGCAGTGAAGTGGGCGGGTATGGCTACACCTTC	CASSEVGGYGYTF	13	TRBV6-1	TRBJ1-2	-	-
TGTGCCTGGAGGGAGACTAGCGGGGACCACAATGAGCAGTTCTTC	CAWRETSGDHNEQFF	15	TRBV30	TRBJ2-1	TRBD2	-
TGTGCCATCAGGGCAGGGACACCTTACAATGAGCAGTTCTTC	CAIRAGTPYNEQFF	14	TRBV10-3	TRBJ2-1	-	-
TGTGCCAGCATTGGCAGTTACACTGAAGCTTTCTTT	CASIGSYTEAFF	12	TRBV6-1	TRBJ1-1	-	once
TGTGCCAGCAGTGAGGACAGTAGCTCCTACAATGAGCAGTTCTTC	CASSEDSSSYNEQFF	15	TRBV6-6	TRBJ2-1	-	-
TGCGCCAGCAGCCAAGATCTGCGACAGCCATCCTACGAGCAGTACTTC	CASSQDLRQPSYEQYF	16	TRBV4-3	TRBJ2-7	-	-
TGTGCCAGCAGCCGACAGGGGGCGGGAGAGACCCAGTACTTC	CASSRQGAGETQYF	14	TRBV7-9	TRBJ2-5	TRBD1	-
TGTGCCAGCAGCTTTGATCCGGGAGGGTCCCCCTACGAGCAGTACTTC	CASSFDPGGSPYEQYF	16	TRBV5-4	TRBJ2-7	TRBD2	-
TGTGCCTGGAGTGCGGGACAGAACTACAATGAGCAGTTCTTC	CAWSAGQNYNEQFF	14	TRBV30	TRBJ2-1	TRBD1	-
TGTGCCAGCTCACCACGGACAGATGGAAACACCATATATTTT	CASSPRTDGNTIYF	14	TRBV18	TRBJ1-3	-	-
TGCAGCGTTGAAGAGGCCCACACCCTGCTCTTC	CSVEEAHTLLF	11	TRBV29-1	TRBJ2-1	-	few
TGTGCCAGCAGTTTGAGAGGCCCCTATAATTCACCCCTCCACTTT	CASSLRGPYNSPLHF	15	TRBV28	TRBJ1-6	-	-
TGTGCCAGCAGTTCCCAGGGGGGCGCGGATGGCTACACCTTC	CASSSQGGADGYTF	14	TRBV6-5	TRBJ1-2	TRBD1	few
TGTGCCAGCAGCTTCAGTAATGAGCAGTTCTTC	CASSFSNEQFF	11	TRBV7-9	TRBJ2-1	-	few
TGTGCCAGCAGTATGCCACAGGAGGGAATCCACGAGCAGTACTTC	CASSMPQEGIHEQYF	15	TRBV5-4	TRBJ2-7	-	once